This TCR beta chain was identified during a study of cytotoxic CD8 clonotypes in ibrutinib-treated CLL. At the level of the study: Of the patients, 11 were relapsed/refractory, 15 treatment-naive and about 17 IGHV unmutated. Points from the study as a whole: Public clonotypes, found uncommonly, either contracted or stayed stable on treatment. At the start, clonality exceeded age-matched healthy donors and followed circulating CD8+ T-cell counts. Clonality increased at ibrutinib response and stayed stable in sustained remission. At progression, however, it fell back toward baseline.

TCRdb keeps only in-frame clones here, not all; method: immunoSEQ multiplex PCR. The sample yields roughly 150,000 clones, roughly 84% seen once. As for this clone: Antigen: not known.

The germline gives CDR1 SGHTA, CDR2 FQGNSA. The CDR3 is 16 amino acids. The J segment lost 3 bases and the V segment lost 5 bases, leaving 10 bases of the junction unmatched. The sequencing used PBMCs, collected at disease progression, from a patient treated with ibrutinib. This receptor was obtained from a human donor with chronic lymphocytic leukemia. The chain links TRBV7-2 to TRBJ2-7; 10 bases line up with TRBD2. The CDR3 is CASSPFSSGSGYEQYF. The DNA of the CDR3 is TGTGCCAGCAGCCCGTTCTCTAGCGGGAGTGGCTACGAGCAGTACTTC. Supplemented by reference TRBV7-2 and TRBJ2-7, the full variable domain reads GAGVSQSPSNKVTEKGKDVELRCDPISGHTALYWYRQSLGQGLEFLIYFQGNSAPDKSGLPSDRFSAERTGGSVSTLTIQRTQQEDSAVYLCASSPFSSGSGYEQYFGPGTRLTVT.